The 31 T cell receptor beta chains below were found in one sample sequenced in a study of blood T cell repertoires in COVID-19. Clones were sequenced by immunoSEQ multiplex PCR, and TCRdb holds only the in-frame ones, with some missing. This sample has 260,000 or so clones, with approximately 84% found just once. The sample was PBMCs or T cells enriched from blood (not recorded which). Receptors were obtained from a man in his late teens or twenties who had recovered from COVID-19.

The CDR3 DNA reads as TGTGCCAGCAGCCAAGAGGGCTATCTAGAGACCCAGTACTTC. Amino acid sequence: CASSQEGYLETQYF. The chain employs TRBV14 and TRBJ2-5; D is ambiguous. V was trimmed by 0 bases and J by 4 bases, leaving 9 bases between them. The CDR3 has 14 amino acids. Germline CDR1 is SGHDN and CDR2 is FVKESK.

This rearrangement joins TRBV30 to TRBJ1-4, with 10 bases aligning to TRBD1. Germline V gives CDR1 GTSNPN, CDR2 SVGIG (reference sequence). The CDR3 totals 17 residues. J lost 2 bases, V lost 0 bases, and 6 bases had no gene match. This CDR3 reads CAWSVGQGYRTNEKLFF. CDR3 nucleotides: TGTGCCTGGAGTGTGGGACAGGGGTACCGCACTAATGAAAAACTGTTTTTT. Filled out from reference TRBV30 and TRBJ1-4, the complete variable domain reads SQTIHQWPATLVQPVGSPLSLECTVEGTSNPNLYWYRQAAGRGLQLLFYSVGIGQISSEVPQNLSASRPQDRQFILSSKKLLLSDSGFYLCAWSVGQGYRTNEKLFFGSGTQLSVL.

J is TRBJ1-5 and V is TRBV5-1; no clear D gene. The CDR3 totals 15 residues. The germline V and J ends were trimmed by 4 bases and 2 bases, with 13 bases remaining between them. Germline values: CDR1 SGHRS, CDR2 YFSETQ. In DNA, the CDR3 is TGCGCCAGCAGCCCGGGATCTGGGGGCAATCAGCCCCAGCATTTT. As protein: CASSPGSGGNQPQHF.

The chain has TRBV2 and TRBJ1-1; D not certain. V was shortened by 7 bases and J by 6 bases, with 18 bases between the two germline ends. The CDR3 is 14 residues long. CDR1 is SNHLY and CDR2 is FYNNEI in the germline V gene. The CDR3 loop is CASTVDERAAEAFF. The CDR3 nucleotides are TGTGCCAGCACCGTTGATGAGAGGGCGGCTGAAGCTTTCTTT.

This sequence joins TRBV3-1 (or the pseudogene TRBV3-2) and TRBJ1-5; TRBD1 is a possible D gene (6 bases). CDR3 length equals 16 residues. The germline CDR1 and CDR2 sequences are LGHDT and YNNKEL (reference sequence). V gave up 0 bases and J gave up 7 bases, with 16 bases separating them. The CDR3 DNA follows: TGTGCCAGCAGCCAAGATTCAGGGGAGTTGGGACAGCCCCAGCATTTT. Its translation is CASSQDSGELGQPQHF.

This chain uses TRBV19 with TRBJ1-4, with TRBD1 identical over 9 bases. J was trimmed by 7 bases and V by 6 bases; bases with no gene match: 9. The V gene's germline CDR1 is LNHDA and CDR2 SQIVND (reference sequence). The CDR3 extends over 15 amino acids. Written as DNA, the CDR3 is TGTGCCAGTAGACTCCGACAGGGGGTCGGTGAAAAACTGTTTTTT. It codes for CASRLRQGVGEKLFF.

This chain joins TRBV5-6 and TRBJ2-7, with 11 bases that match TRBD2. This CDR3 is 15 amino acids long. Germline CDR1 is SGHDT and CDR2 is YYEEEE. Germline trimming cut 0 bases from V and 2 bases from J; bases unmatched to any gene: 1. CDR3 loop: CASSLVSGGAYEQYF. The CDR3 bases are TGTGCCAGCAGCTTGGTTAGCGGGGGGGCCTACGAGCAGTACTTC.

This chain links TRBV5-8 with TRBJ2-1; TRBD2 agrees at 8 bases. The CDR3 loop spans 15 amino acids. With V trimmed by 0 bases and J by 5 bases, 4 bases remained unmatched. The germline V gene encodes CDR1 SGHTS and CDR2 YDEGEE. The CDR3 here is CASSLVLAVNNEQFF. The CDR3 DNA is TGTGCCAGCAGCTTGGTACTAGCGGTTAACAATGAGCAGTTCTTC.

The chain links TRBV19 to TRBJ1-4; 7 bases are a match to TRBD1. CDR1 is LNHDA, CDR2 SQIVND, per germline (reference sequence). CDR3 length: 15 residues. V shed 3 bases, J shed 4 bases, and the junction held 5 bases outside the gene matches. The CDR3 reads CASSIPGQSNEKLFF. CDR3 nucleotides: TGTGCCAGTAGTATCCCGGGACAGAGTAATGAAAAACTGTTTTTT.

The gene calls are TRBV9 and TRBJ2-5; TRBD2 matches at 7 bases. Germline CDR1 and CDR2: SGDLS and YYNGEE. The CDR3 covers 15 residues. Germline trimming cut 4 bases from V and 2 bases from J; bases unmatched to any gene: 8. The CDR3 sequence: CASSPEGLRQETQYF. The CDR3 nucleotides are TGTGCCAGCAGCCCCGAGGGACTACGACAAGAGACCCAGTACTTC.

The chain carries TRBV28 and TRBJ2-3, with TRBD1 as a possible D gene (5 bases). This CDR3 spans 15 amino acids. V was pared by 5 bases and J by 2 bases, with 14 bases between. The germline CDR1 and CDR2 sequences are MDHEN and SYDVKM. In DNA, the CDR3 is TGTGCCAGCAGTCCTCCGCAGGGCAACACAGATACGCAGTATTTT. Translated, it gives CASSPPQGNTDTQYF.

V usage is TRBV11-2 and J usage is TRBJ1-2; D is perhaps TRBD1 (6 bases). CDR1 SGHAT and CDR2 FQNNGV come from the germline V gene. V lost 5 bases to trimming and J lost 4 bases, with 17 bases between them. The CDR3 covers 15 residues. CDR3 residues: CASSQQQGGSYGYTF. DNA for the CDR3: TGTGCCAGCAGCCAACAACAGGGCGGCAGCTATGGCTACACCTTC.

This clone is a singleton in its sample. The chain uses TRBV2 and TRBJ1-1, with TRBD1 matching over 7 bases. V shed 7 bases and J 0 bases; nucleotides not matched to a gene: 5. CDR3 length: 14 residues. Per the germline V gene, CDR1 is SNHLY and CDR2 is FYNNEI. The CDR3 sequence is CASTSDRVNTEAFF. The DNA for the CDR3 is TGTGCCAGCACCTCAGACAGGGTGAACACTGAAGCTTTCTTT.

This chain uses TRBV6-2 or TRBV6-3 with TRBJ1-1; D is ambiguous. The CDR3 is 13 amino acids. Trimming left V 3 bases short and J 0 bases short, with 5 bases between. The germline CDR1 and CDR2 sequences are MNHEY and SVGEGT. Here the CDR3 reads CASSYSLNTEAFF. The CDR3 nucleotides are TGTGCCAGCAGTTATAGCCTGAACACTGAAGCTTTCTTT.

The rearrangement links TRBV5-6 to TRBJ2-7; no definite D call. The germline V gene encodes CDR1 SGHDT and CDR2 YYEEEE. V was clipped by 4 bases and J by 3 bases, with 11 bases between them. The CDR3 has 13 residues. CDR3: CASSPSTGYEQYF. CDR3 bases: TGTGCCAGCAGCCCTTCGACGGGCTACGAGCAGTACTTC. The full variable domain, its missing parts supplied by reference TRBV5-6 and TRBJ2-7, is DAGVTQSPTHLIKTRGQQVTLRCSPKSGHDTVSWYQQALGQGPQFIFQYYEEEERQRGNFPDRFSGHQFPNYSSELNVNALLLGDSALYLCASSPSTGYEQYFGPGTRLTVT.

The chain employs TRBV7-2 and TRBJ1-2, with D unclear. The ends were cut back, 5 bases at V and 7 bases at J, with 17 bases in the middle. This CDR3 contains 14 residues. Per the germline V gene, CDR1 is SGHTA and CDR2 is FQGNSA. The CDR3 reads CASSPGLSSSGYTF. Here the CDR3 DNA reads TGTGCCAGCAGCCCGGGTCTAAGCTCGAGTGGCTACACCTTC.

The CDR3 sequence is CASSYMTGGAEAFF. The CDR3 nucleotides read TGTGCCAGCAGCTATATGACAGGGGGCGCAGAAGCTTTCTTT. The chain carries TRBV13 and TRBJ1-1, with 10 bases identical to TRBD1. Germline V lookup: CDR1 PRHDT, CDR2 FYEKMQ (reference sequence). Unmatched junction bases numbered 7, after V lost 4 bases and J lost 8 bases. CDR3 length: 14 residues.

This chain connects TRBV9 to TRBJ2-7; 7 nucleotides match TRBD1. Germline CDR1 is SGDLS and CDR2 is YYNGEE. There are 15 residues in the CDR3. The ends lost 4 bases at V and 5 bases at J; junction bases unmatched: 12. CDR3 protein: CASSPWRTGWHEQYF. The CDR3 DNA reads TGTGCCAGCAGCCCTTGGAGGACAGGCTGGCACGAGCAGTACTTC.

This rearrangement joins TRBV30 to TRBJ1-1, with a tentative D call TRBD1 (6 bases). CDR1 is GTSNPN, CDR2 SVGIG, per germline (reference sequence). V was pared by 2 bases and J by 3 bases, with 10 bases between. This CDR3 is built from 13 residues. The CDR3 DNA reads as TGTGCCTGGAGTAGACAGGACCACACTGAAGCTTTCTTT. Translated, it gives CAWSRQDHTEAFF.

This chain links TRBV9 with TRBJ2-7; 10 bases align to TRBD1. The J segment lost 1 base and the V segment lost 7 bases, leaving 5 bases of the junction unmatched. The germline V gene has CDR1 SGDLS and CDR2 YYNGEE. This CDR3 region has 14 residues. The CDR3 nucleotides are TGTGCCAGCGCTAAGGGACAGGGGTCCTACGAGCAGTACTTC. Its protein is CASAKGQGSYEQYF.

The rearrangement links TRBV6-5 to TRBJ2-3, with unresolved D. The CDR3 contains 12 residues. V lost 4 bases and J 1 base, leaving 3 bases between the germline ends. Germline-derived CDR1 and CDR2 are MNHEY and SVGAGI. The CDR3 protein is CASSLGTDTQYF. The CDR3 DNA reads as TGTGCCAGCAGTTTAGGCACAGATACGCAGTATTTT.

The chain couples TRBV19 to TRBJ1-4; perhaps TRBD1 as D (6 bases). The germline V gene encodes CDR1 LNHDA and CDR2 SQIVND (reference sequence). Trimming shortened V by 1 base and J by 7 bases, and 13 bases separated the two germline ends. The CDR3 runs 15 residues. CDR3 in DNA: TGTGCCAGTAGTATAGTTGGGGGCCGGGGTGAAAAACTGTTTTTT. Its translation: CASSIVGGRGEKLFF.

The CDR3 region has the DNA TGTGCCAGCAGCCTCCCCGGACTAGCGGGAGGGCCGGTGGGATCCTACGAGCAGTACTTC. Amino acid sequence: CASSLPGLAGGPVGSYEQYF. The chain uses TRBV4-2 and TRBJ2-7, with 15 bases aligning to TRBD2. With 4 bases clipped from V and 1 base from J, the junction kept 14 bases outside the gene matches. This CDR3 contains 20 residues. CDR1 and CDR2 from the germline V gene are LGHNA and YNFKEQ.

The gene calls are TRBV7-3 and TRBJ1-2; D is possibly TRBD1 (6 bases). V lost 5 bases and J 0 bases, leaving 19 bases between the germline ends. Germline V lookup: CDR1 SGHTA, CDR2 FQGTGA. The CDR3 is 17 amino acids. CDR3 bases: TGTGCCAGCAGCCATCGACAGGTGATTACTCCTAACTATGGCTACACCTTC. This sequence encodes CASSHRQVITPNYGYTF.

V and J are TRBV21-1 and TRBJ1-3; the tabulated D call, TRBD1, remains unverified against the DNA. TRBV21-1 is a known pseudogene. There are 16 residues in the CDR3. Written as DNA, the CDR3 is TGTGCCAGCAGCAAAAAAAAGACAGTAGATGGAAACACCATATATTTT. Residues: CASSKKKTVDGNTIYF.

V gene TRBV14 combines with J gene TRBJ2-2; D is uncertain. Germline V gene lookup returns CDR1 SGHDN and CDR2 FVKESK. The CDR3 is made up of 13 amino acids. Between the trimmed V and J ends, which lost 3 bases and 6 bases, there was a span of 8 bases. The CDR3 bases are TGTGCCAGCAGCCAGTTTACATCCGGGGAGCTGTTTTTT. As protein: CASSQFTSGELFF.

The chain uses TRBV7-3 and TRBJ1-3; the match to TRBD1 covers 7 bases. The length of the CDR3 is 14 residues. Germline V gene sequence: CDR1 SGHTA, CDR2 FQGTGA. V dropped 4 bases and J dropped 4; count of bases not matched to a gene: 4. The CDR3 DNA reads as TGTGCCAGCAGCTCGACAGGGAACGGAAACACCATATATTTT. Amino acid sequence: CASSSTGNGNTIYF.

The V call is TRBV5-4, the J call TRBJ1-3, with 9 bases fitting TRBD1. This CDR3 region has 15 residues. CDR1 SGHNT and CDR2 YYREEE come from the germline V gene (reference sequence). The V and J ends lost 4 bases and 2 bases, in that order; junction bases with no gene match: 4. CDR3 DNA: TGTGCCAGCAGCGCAGACAGGGGGGCTGGAAACACCATATATTTT. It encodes CASSADRGAGNTIYF.

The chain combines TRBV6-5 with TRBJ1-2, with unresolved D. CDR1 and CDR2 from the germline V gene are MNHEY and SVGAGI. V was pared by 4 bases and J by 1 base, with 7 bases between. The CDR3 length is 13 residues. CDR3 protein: CASSLDFNYGYTF. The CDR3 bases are TGTGCCAGCAGTTTGGACTTTAACTATGGCTACACCTTC.

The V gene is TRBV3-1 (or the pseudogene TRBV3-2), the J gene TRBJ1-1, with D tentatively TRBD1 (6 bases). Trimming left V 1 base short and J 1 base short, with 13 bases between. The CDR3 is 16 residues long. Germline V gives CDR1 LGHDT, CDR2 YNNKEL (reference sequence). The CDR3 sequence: CASSQGGGGGNTEAFF. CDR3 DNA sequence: TGTGCCAGCAGCCAAGGAGGGGGGGGAGGGAACACTGAAGCTTTCTTT.

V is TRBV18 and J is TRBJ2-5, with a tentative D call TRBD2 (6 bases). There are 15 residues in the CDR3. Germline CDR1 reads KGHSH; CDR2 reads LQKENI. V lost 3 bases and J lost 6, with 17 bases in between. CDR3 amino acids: CASSPQEEGLKTQYF. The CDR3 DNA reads TGTGCCAGCTCACCCCAAGAGGAGGGGCTAAAGACCCAGTACTTC.